The entry below gives a single T cell receptor beta chain sequence along with its context. Its cognate antigen has yet to be identified. This could be a read error, since a much larger clone is one nucleotide away. To prepare the library, 5' RACE was applied. The sequencer was an Illumina HiSeq 2500. A second PCR of about 6 to 12 cycles was run with a J-beta primer mix and a sample-barcoded 5' primer. A unique molecular identifier was introduced onto each TCR beta cDNA molecule by a template-switch 5' adaptor carrying 12 random nucleotides. Each sample yielded at least 2.5 million CDR3-containing paired-end reads. All of the RNA was converted into first-strand cDNA using the Mint cDNA synthesis kit, with a TRBC-specific oligonucleotide serving as the primer. After uracil-DNA glycosylase treatment, a first 18-cycle PCR used universal primers M1SS and BC2_uni_R on all cDNA. The published analysis was carried out like this. For normalization, 1 million high-quality reads were randomly selected from each sample, with every read carrying a distinct molecular identifier. Instead of being binned into consensus sequences, reads that shared molecular identifiers were thrown out. CDR3 identification, clonotype clustering and error correction used MiTCR with a Q25 quality threshold and the strictest error-elimination algorithm. A nonparametric unseen species model using Euler transformation provided a lower-bound estimate of total TCR beta diversity. The public sequencing data were trimmed at Q25 with fastp and processed into clonotypes with MiXCR by TCRdb, which kept only in-frame beta chains. Identical CDR3 proteins give one entry, which carries the most common genes and DNA. What appears here as the V and J calls and clone size reflects TCRdb's work, not the paper's. Present in this sample are 800,000 to 1,300,000 distinct CDR3 sequences, 25% of which were seen just once. The top ten clonotypes cover about 0.72% of the sample.

V sheds 5 bases and J sheds 3 bases, leaving 10 bases between their ends. From the cysteine through the phenylalanine, the CDR3 covers 13 amino acids. The sequence is cut down to CDR3 DNA, 39 bases in frame from base 1. From the germline V gene, CDR1 is SGHTA and CDR2 is FQGNSA. The data originate from a study of blood T cells in healthy people across ages (dated by TCRdb to 2014 to 2015). Context from the whole study: In model experiments, roughly one uniquely barcoded TCR beta cDNA molecule per two T cells was captured by template switching. The study measured age-related changes in TCR beta repertoire diversity using deep sequencing normalized with unique cDNA molecular identifiers. Donors were grouped into four age groups: young (average approximately 16 years), middle-aged (approximately 41), aged (around 60) and long-lived (just over 80). Using the same blood draw, the study looked at two additional independent replicas of 1 million unique cDNA reads for two donors, one aged 18 to 30 and the other aged 80 or older. Broader findings and caveats from the paper: The percentage of naive T cells measured by flow cytometry correlated strongly with observed TCR beta diversity. Because profiling used bulk unsorted PBMCs, naive and antigen-experienced compartments could not be compared conclusively. Compared with the aged group, the long-lived group had more naive CD4+ T cells, fewer expanded clones and increased TCR diversity, suggesting age selection. As age increased, observed TCR beta diversity per million T cells dropped in a roughly linear way, and a significant reduction was already evident by age about 40. Donor CMV infection status was unknown, potentially confounding age-related changes in expanded clonotypes. Estimates of total diversity from one million sequenced T cells were regarded as lower bounds and underestimates.

Donors were 39 systemically healthy Caucasian individuals from Russia aged 6 to 90 years. Each donor gave ten milliliters of peripheral blood, drawn into EDTA-treated Vacutainer tubes. PBMCs were isolated by Ficoll-Paque density-gradient centrifugation, with at least 6 million obtained per sample. Trizol reagent was used to extract total RNA from the PBMCs, yielding at least 6 micrograms per sample. Naive CD45RAhigh/CD27high T cell percentages were measured by flow cytometry on a PBMC aliquot from every donor. The same data also contributed to another study, on T cells of mothers and their children. The second paper further reports: Nine systemically healthy Caucasian individuals, comprising three mothers and their six children, were included as donors. cDNA synthesis consumed the entire amount of extracted RNA, loaded at 1.5 ug RNA in each 15 ul reaction. In the second PCR, the M1S primer added sample barcodes and 2-4 random nucleotides. Each mother yielded over 9 million TCR beta CDR3 reads and each child 3 million or so reads. Thymic selection shapes the output of TCR recombination in a similar way in related and unrelated pairs, and inherited differences have a minor effect. Related mother-child pairs always showed normalized repertoire overlap that was slightly higher than in unrelated mother-child pairs, though the difference was never significant. Persistent microchimeric T cell clones were not detected, at a sensitivity of around 100 clones per million clonotypes. In the study, deep NGS was used to compare the TCR beta repertoires of mothers and children, and features distinguishing related mother-child pairs from unrelated individuals were sought. Mothers averaged roughly 40 +/- 4 years of age and children averaged around 10 +/- 4 years. After adapter ligation was performed with NEBNext reagents, the libraries were sequenced on an Illumina HiSeq 2000 with 100+100 nt paired-end reads. To prevent cross-contamination, the mother and child libraries were prepared one month apart and sequenced in separate runs. Each donor had between roughly 450,000 and 2,100,000 distinct TCR beta clonotypes identified. Naive TCR beta clonotypes were estimated from low-frequency clonotypes matched to each donor's FACS-determined naive share, without sorting.

The chain is encoded by TRBV7-2 joined to TRBJ2-5, with TRBD1 as a weak D call on 6 bases. This sequence originates from a girl aged 2 to 10 in good health. The material sequenced was blood. The CDR3 is CASSTRTEETQYF. The nucleotides read TGTGCCAGCAGCACCCGGACAGAAGAGACCCAGTACTTC.